What follows are 18 T cell receptor beta chains derived from one specimen sequenced in a study of blood T cells in healthy people across ages. It was with a sample-barcoded 5' primer and a J-beta primer mix that a second PCR of roughly 7 to 11 cycles was run. TCRdb reanalysed the 5' RACE reads using MiXCR and keeps one entry per CDR3 protein. The sample lists hundreds of thousands of distinct CDR3 sequences, around a quarter seen once, with about 3.9% in the top ten. The same sample was also used in a study of T cells of mothers and their children.

The sample was blood. These receptors all stem from a boy aged 2-15 years in good health.

The chain links TRBV5-1 to TRBJ2-4; no clear D. The CDR3 runs to 13 residues. Per the germline V gene, CDR1 is SGHRS and CDR2 is YFSETQ. Trimming pared 3 bases from V and 9 bases from J, leaving 13 bases between. CDR3 protein: CASSYVMDSIQYF. The CDR3 DNA sequence: TGCGCCAGCAGCTATGTTATGGATAGCATTCAGTACTTC. Combining the CDR3 with reference TRBV5-1 and TRBJ2-4 gives the whole variable domain KAGVTQTPRYLIKTRGQQVTLSCSPISGHRSVSWYQQTPGQGLQFLFEYFSETQRNKGNFPGRFSGRQFSNSRSEMNVSTLELGDSALYLCASSYVMDSIQYFGAGTRLSVL.

The chain combines TRBV12-3 or TRBV12-4 with TRBJ1-5; D unclear. V was pared by 7 bases and J by 7 bases, with 14 bases between. The CDR3 consists of 13 residues. CDR3 coding DNA: TGTGCCAGCACCCTCGACCTAGGGCAGCCCCAGCATTTT. Its protein product is CASTLDLGQPQHF.

The chain links TRBV15 to TRBJ2-7; 9 bases align to TRBD1. The CDR3 has 18 residues. Trimming at V came to 4 bases and at J to 3 bases, leaving 16 bases not matched to a gene. Germline V gene data show CDR1 as LNHNV and CDR2 as YYDKDF (reference sequence). In DNA, the CDR3 is TGTGCCACCAGCATGGAGGGACAGGGCCTTAGGGCCGTCTACGAGCAGTACTTC. Translated, it gives CATSMEGQGLRAVYEQYF.

In its sample, this clonotype was seen a few times. This chain links TRBV7-9 with TRBJ2-3; D perhaps matches TRBD1 (6 bases). Germline assignment: CDR1 SEHNR and CDR2 FQNEAQ (reference sequence). The CDR3 has 15 amino acids. The V end lost 2 bases, the J end lost 4 bases, and 13 bases lay between the germline ends. CDR3: CASSLNRAGPDTQYF. CDR3 DNA: TGTGCCAGCAGCTTAAACAGGGCCGGTCCAGATACGCAGTATTTT.

This clonotype was detected only a few times. This chain uses TRBV28 with TRBJ1-4, with 7 bases matching TRBD1. Germline assignment: CDR1 MDHEN and CDR2 SYDVKM. The J segment lost 7 bases and the V segment lost 6 bases, leaving 11 bases of the junction unmatched. This CDR3 has 15 residues. CDR3 DNA: TGTGCCAGCAGAAACCTACAGGGGAGTAGTGAAAAACTGTTTTTT. It yields the protein CASRNLQGSSEKLFF.

This rearrangement joins TRBV10-3 to TRBJ2-5, with 9 nucleotides matching TRBD1. The end of the DNA fits TRBJ2-1 better, so the J call may be wrong. This CDR3 has 14 residues. CDR1 is ENHRY and CDR2 is SYGVKD in the germline V gene. The CDR3, as DNA: TGTGCCATGAAAACGGACAGGGGTGGCAATGAGCAGTTCTTC. Protein product: CAMKTDRGGNEQFF.

This clonotype was counted a single time. The V call is TRBV3-1, the J call TRBJ1-6, with 9 bases fitting TRBD1. Trimming removed 4 bases from V and 9 bases from J; junction bases left unmatched: 4. This CDR3 is 14 amino acids long. The germline V gene encodes CDR1 LGHDT and CDR2 YNNKEL (reference sequence). The CDR3 nucleotides read TGTGCCAGCAGCCTTACAGGGGGCAGTTCACCCCTCCACTTT. This codes for CASSLTGGSSPLHF.

This clonotype was observed a handful of times. V gene TRBV6-9 combines with J gene TRBJ2-1; TRBD2 aligns across 15 bases. CDR3 length: 17 residues. Losses at the gene ends were 4 bases for V and 3 bases for J; bases not matched to a gene: 4. The germline V gene encodes CDR1 MNHGY and CDR2 SVAAGI. CDR3 nucleotide sequence: TGTGCCAGCAGTTTTGGGACTAGCGGGGGGTTCTACAATGAGCAGTTCTTC. Translating gives CASSFGTSGGFYNEQFF.

The J gene is TRBJ2-7, the V gene TRBV6-6; D unclear. The V end was cut by 6 bases, the J end by 7 bases, with 16 bases between. The CDR3 extends over 13 amino acids. Looked up from germline, CDR1 is MNHNY and CDR2 is SVGAGI (reference sequence). This CDR3 is CASRTQWAREQYF. The DNA for the CDR3 is TGTGCCAGCAGAACTCAGTGGGCGCGGGAGCAGTACTTC.

The V call is TRBV6-6, the J call TRBJ2-5, with TRBD2 identical over 10 bases. With the DNA end fitting TRBJ2-7 better, the J assignment may be wrong. CDR3 length: 13 amino acids. The germline gives CDR1 MNHNY, CDR2 SVGAGI (reference sequence). Here the CDR3 reads CASSILAGYEQYF. DNA for the CDR3: TGTGCCAGCAGCATACTAGCGGGATACGAGCAGTACTTC.

This clonotype was counted only a few times. The CDR3, as DNA: TGTGCCAGCAGAGTGACAGGGTCCCACGAGCAGTACTTC. It encodes CASRVTGSHEQYF. The V call is TRBV2, the J call TRBJ2-1; 7 bases match TRBD1. The DNA end favors TRBJ2-7, so the J call may be wrong. Germline assignment: CDR1 SNHLY and CDR2 FYNNEI. CDR3 length: 13 amino acids.

The chain employs TRBV2 and TRBJ2-7, with D perhaps TRBD1 or TRBD2 (5 bases each). The CDR3 contains 14 residues. Trimming pared 9 bases from V and 6 bases from J, leaving 21 bases between. Germline V lookup: CDR1 SNHLY, CDR2 FYNNEI. CDR3 DNA sequence: TGTGCCAGTTACATCCGGGACCCTACCCGCGAGCAGTACTTC. Translated: CASYIRDPTREQYF.

The chain has TRBV7-9 and TRBJ1-4; D perhaps matches TRBD1 (6 bases). In germline, CDR1 is SEHNR, CDR2 FQNEAQ (reference sequence). This CDR3 has 15 residues. V was pared by 4 bases and J by 3 bases, with 12 bases between. The CDR3 here is CASSSPGAANEKLFF. DNA for the CDR3: TGTGCCAGCAGCTCCCCAGGGGCGGCTAATGAAAAACTGTTTTTT.

This clonotype came up once. The chain links TRBV9 to TRBJ2-5; D not resolved. V lost 0 bases and J 1 base, leaving 7 bases between the germline ends. The CDR3 is 14 amino acids. Looked up from germline, CDR1 is SGDLS and CDR2 is YYNGEE. For the CDR3, the DNA is TGTGCCAGCAGCGTAGAAACAACCCAAGAGACCCAGTACTTC. Its translation is CASSVETTQETQYF.

This clonotype was detected only a few times. The rearrangement joins TRBV13 to TRBJ2-4, with D possibly being TRBD2 (7 bases). V lost 3 bases to trimming and J lost 6 bases, with 12 bases between them. From germline, CDR1 is PRHDT and CDR2 FYEKMQ (reference sequence). The CDR3 spans 14 residues. CDR3 region: CASSLRGRRNIQYF. As DNA, the CDR3 is TGTGCCAGCAGCTTGCGGGGGCGAAGAAACATTCAGTACTTC.

This clonotype was detected only a few times. The chain is built from TRBV12-3 or TRBV12-4 and TRBJ2-3; no definite D call. Trimming left V 3 bases short and J 2 bases short, with 12 bases between. The CDR3 length is 15 residues. The CDR3 loop reads CASSFLGSSTDTQYF. CDR3 nucleotide sequence: TGTGCCAGCAGTTTTTTGGGCTCATCCACAGATACGCAGTATTTT.

This chain links TRBV27 with TRBJ2-7, with TRBD1 as a possible D gene (5 bases). Germline V lookup: CDR1 MNHEY, CDR2 SMNVEV (reference sequence). This CDR3 has 16 amino acids. Trimming cost V 4 bases and J 0 bases, with 16 bases left between them. The CDR3 is CASSWGQGTSSYEQYF. The DNA for the CDR3 is TGTGCCAGCAGTTGGGGCCAGGGTACCTCCTCCTACGAGCAGTACTTC.

The chain carries TRBV7-6 and TRBJ2-1; TRBD2 matches 11 bases. Looked up from germline, CDR1 is SGHVS and CDR2 is FNYEAQ. This CDR3 is built from 18 residues. Trimming took 4 bases from V and 1 from J; bases not matched to a gene: 9. In DNA form, the CDR3 reads TGTGCCAGCAGCTCCATAGCGGGAGGGCCCAGGTCCTACAATGAGCAGTTCTTC. This codes for CASSSIAGGPRSYNEQFF.